A selection of T cell receptor beta chains follows, all from one sample in a study of T cell responses to AZD1222 COVID-19 vaccine. Measured with immunoSEQ multiplex PCR; TCRdb has only the in-frame clones, and not every one. The repertoire holds just over 150,000 clones, roughly 90% seen once, with over 1.2% in the top ten. The sample here was peripheral blood, taken 28 days after the second AZD1222 dose. These receptors all come from an adult who received the AZD1222 COVID-19 vaccine. CDR3s include the opening cysteine and the closing phenylalanine or tryptophan. The order of the fields is CDR3 DNA, CDR3 protein, clone size, D gene, J gene, V gene. A D gene is named only where the DNA matches it firmly. The size field is filled for only some rows; it gives once, few, many or a size class.

CDR3nt: TGTGCCAGCAGCTTCGGCAGAGATAATTCACCCCTCCACTTT
CDR3aa: CASSFGRDNSPLHF
abundance: many
d_gene: .
j_gene: TRBJ1-6
v_gene: TRBV7-9

CDR3nt: TGTGCCAGCAGTGAAGCGCCGGGCGGTTATTCACCCCTCCACTTT
CDR3aa: CASSEAPGGYSPLHF
abundance: .
d_gene: .
j_gene: TRBJ1-6
v_gene: TRBV6-1

CDR3nt: TGTGCCAGCAGTTACTCGACAGGGGGCATTTTGACGGCCCAGCATTTT
CDR3aa: CASSYSTGGILTAQHF
abundance: once
d_gene: TRBD1
j_gene: TRBJ1-5
v_gene: TRBV6-2/TRBV6-3

CDR3nt: TGTGCCAGCAGCTTGCAGGGGATGCACACTGAAGCTTTCTTT
CDR3aa: CASSLQGMHTEAFF
abundance: .
d_gene: .
j_gene: TRBJ1-1
v_gene: TRBV7-9

CDR3nt: TGTGCCACCAGCCACTGGGACAGGGCTAGCGGGTTGGAAGTCTACACCTTC
CDR3aa: CATSHWDRASGLEVYTF
abundance: .
d_gene: TRBD1
j_gene: TRBJ1-2
v_gene: TRBV24-1

CDR3nt: TGTGCCAGCAGCCCACGGGGGGCGGGGAAGGCAGATACGCAGTATTTT
CDR3aa: CASSPRGAGKADTQYF
abundance: .
d_gene: .
j_gene: TRBJ2-3
v_gene: TRBV5-4

CDR3nt: TGTGCCAGCTCACCACCGGAGGGACAGGTTCTAAACGCGGGTGAAAAACTGTTTTTT
CDR3aa: CASSPPEGQVLNAGEKLFF
abundance: .
d_gene: TRBD1
j_gene: TRBJ1-4
v_gene: TRBV18

CDR3nt: TGTGCCAGCAGCGTCAATAATCATATAGGTGGCTACACCTTC
CDR3aa: CASSVNNHIGGYTF
abundance: .
d_gene: .
j_gene: TRBJ1-2
v_gene: TRBV9

CDR3nt: TGTGCCAGCAGCCAACTTTTCCTCTCTCCCGCGCACGAGCAGTACTTC
CDR3aa: CASSQLFLSPAHEQYF
abundance: few
d_gene: .
j_gene: TRBJ2-7
v_gene: TRBV14

CDR3nt: TGTGCCTGGAGTATAAGGACAGGGTGGGGCGAGCAGTACTTC
CDR3aa: CAWSIRTGWGEQYF
abundance: .
d_gene: TRBD1
j_gene: TRBJ2-7
v_gene: TRBV30

CDR3nt: TGTGCCAGCAAGGGGACAGGGTTTATTGAAAAACTGTTTTTT
CDR3aa: CASKGTGFIEKLFF
abundance: .
d_gene: TRBD1
j_gene: TRBJ1-4
v_gene: TRBV2

CDR3nt: TGTGCCAGCAGCTTAGGCGCAGGGAATAATTCACCCCTCCACTTT
CDR3aa: CASSLGAGNNSPLHF
abundance: .
d_gene: .
j_gene: TRBJ1-6
v_gene: TRBV7-2

CDR3nt: TGTGCCAGCAGCGTAGAACCGTATGGGGATTGGGACTATGGCTACACCTTC
CDR3aa: CASSVEPYGDWDYGYTF
abundance: .
d_gene: .
j_gene: TRBJ1-2
v_gene: TRBV9

CDR3nt: TGTGCCAGCAGCCCTCAGAGTAAGGGAGGCTACACCTTC
CDR3aa: CASSPQSKGGYTF
abundance: .
d_gene: .
j_gene: TRBJ1-2
v_gene: TRBV14

CDR3nt: TGTGCCAGCAGCCCCTCCTTCTACGAGCAGTACTTC
CDR3aa: CASSPSFYEQYF
abundance: .
d_gene: .
j_gene: TRBJ2-7
v_gene: TRBV28

CDR3nt: TGTGCCATCACACTTTTTAGCGGGGGGGCATACAATGAGCAGTTCTTC
CDR3aa: CAITLFSGGAYNEQFF
abundance: .
d_gene: TRBD2
j_gene: TRBJ2-1
v_gene: TRBV7-9

CDR3nt: TGTGCCAGCAGCCAAACCACAGGGAACTATGGCTACACCTTC
CDR3aa: CASSQTTGNYGYTF
abundance: .
d_gene: .
j_gene: TRBJ1-2
v_gene: TRBV11-2

CDR3nt: TGTGCCACCAGCGATTGGGTTCCAGCGGGAGGCTCCGGGGAGCTGTTTTTT
CDR3aa: CATSDWVPAGGSGELFF
abundance: .
d_gene: TRBD2
j_gene: TRBJ2-2
v_gene: TRBV24-1

CDR3nt: TGTGCCGGATCGGGACAGGGGACTTCGTACTCTGGAAACACCATATATTTT
CDR3aa: CAGSGQGTSYSGNTIYF
abundance: .
d_gene: .
j_gene: TRBJ1-3
v_gene: TRBV21-1

CDR3nt: TGTGCCAGCAGCCAGCTTGGAGGGTATAATTCACCCCTCCACTTT
CDR3aa: CASSQLGGYNSPLHF
abundance: .
d_gene: .
j_gene: TRBJ1-6
v_gene: TRBV11-1

CDR3nt: TGTGCCAGCAGTAACGCACCGACTAGCGGGAGGGAGACCCAGTACTTC
CDR3aa: CASSNAPTSGRETQYF
abundance: .
d_gene: TRBD2
j_gene: TRBJ2-5
v_gene: TRBV2

CDR3nt: TGTGCCAGCAGCCCCCACACAGATACGCAGTATTTT
CDR3aa: CASSPHTDTQYF
abundance: .
d_gene: .
j_gene: TRBJ2-3
v_gene: TRBV9

CDR3nt: TGCAGCGCAGAACAAAATAACTATGGCTACACCTTC
CDR3aa: CSAEQNNYGYTF
abundance: .
d_gene: .
j_gene: TRBJ1-2
v_gene: TRBV29-1

CDR3nt: TGTGCCAGCAGTTCGGGTGGCAATCAGCCCCAGCATTTT
CDR3aa: CASSSGGNQPQHF
abundance: .
d_gene: .
j_gene: TRBJ1-5
v_gene: TRBV6-2/TRBV6-3

CDR3nt: TGTGCCAGCGAGGGAGGGGCTAGCAGCTACGAGCAGTACTTC
CDR3aa: CASEGGASSYEQYF
abundance: .
d_gene: TRBD2
j_gene: TRBJ2-7
v_gene: TRBV7-9

CDR3nt: TGTGCCAGCAGCTTAGGACTTTCCGGGGGCAATCAGCCCCAGCATTTT
CDR3aa: CASSLGLSGGNQPQHF
abundance: .
d_gene: .
j_gene: TRBJ1-5
v_gene: TRBV7-2

CDR3nt: TGTGCCAGCAGCCAAGGGGCTGGGTACAGTAGCAATCAGCCCCAGCATTTT
CDR3aa: CASSQGAGYSSNQPQHF
abundance: .
d_gene: .
j_gene: TRBJ1-5
v_gene: TRBV3-1/TRBV3-2

CDR3nt: TGTGCCAGCAGGAGTCACCTCAATTCACCCCTCCACTTT
CDR3aa: CASRSHLNSPLHF
abundance: .
d_gene: .
j_gene: TRBJ1-6
v_gene: TRBV27

CDR3nt: TGTGCCAGCTCACCTTCGGTTACGAACACTGAAGCTTTCTTT
CDR3aa: CASSPSVTNTEAFF
abundance: .
d_gene: .
j_gene: TRBJ1-1
v_gene: TRBV18

CDR3nt: TGTGCCAGCAGTTTATCCTGGGACAGGACCTACGAGCAGTACTTC
CDR3aa: CASSLSWDRTYEQYF
abundance: once
d_gene: TRBD1
j_gene: TRBJ2-7
v_gene: TRBV27

CDR3nt: TGTGCCAGCAGTGCTACTATGAGCAATCAGCCCCAGCATTTT
CDR3aa: CASSATMSNQPQHF
abundance: few
d_gene: .
j_gene: TRBJ1-5
v_gene: TRBV2

CDR3nt: TGTGCCAGCACTCGACTGGCAGGGGTTACTGAAGCTTTCTTT
CDR3aa: CASTRLAGVTEAFF
abundance: .
d_gene: .
j_gene: TRBJ1-1
v_gene: TRBV6-5

CDR3nt: TGTGCCACTCTGACAGGGGTCGACGAGCAGTACTTC
CDR3aa: CATLTGVDEQYF
abundance: .
d_gene: TRBD1
j_gene: TRBJ2-7
v_gene: TRBV2

CDR3nt: TGTGCCAGCAGTTCGCAGGGGGCGCGAGGCTACACCTTC
CDR3aa: CASSSQGARGYTF
abundance: .
d_gene: TRBD1
j_gene: TRBJ1-2
v_gene: TRBV6-2/TRBV6-3

CDR3nt: TGCGCCAGCAGCCAAGAACGGAGTGCCCAGCCCCAGCATTTT
CDR3aa: CASSQERSAQPQHF
abundance: few
d_gene: .
j_gene: TRBJ1-5
v_gene: TRBV4-1

CDR3nt: TGTGCCAGCAGTTTAAAGTTGACAGCAAATCAGCCCCAGCATTTT
CDR3aa: CASSLKLTANQPQHF
abundance: .
d_gene: .
j_gene: TRBJ1-5
v_gene: TRBV28

CDR3nt: TGCGCCAGCAGCCAATTGGGACGTACCTTCGCTGGCTACACCTTC
CDR3aa: CASSQLGRTFAGYTF
abundance: few
d_gene: .
j_gene: TRBJ1-2
v_gene: TRBV4-1

CDR3nt: TGTGCCAGCAGTCCAGGACAGAGCTCCTATAATTCACCCCTCCACTTT
CDR3aa: CASSPGQSSYNSPLHF
abundance: .
d_gene: .
j_gene: TRBJ1-6
v_gene: TRBV27

CDR3nt: TGTGCCAGCAGCCCCACGGGCCGGGGTTTCTACGAGCAGTACTTC
CDR3aa: CASSPTGRGFYEQYF
abundance: .
d_gene: .
j_gene: TRBJ2-7
v_gene: TRBV7-9

CDR3nt: TGTGCCAGCTCACCCCTAGGGGGTGAGCAGTTCTTC
CDR3aa: CASSPLGGEQFF
abundance: .
d_gene: .
j_gene: TRBJ2-1
v_gene: TRBV18

CDR3nt: TGTGCCAGCAGTCCAACCGGACAGGTTCTGAACACCGGGGAGCTGTTTTTT
CDR3aa: CASSPTGQVLNTGELFF
abundance: .
d_gene: TRBD1
j_gene: TRBJ2-2
v_gene: TRBV2

CDR3nt: TGCGCCAGCAGCAAGGGACAGGCCCTCCGCACTGAAGCTTTCTTT
CDR3aa: CASSKGQALRTEAFF
abundance: .
d_gene: TRBD1
j_gene: TRBJ1-1
v_gene: TRBV5-1

CDR3nt: TGCGCCAGCAGCCAAGCCAAGGGGCCCCCCAGCACAGATACGCAGTATTTT
CDR3aa: CASSQAKGPPSTDTQYF
abundance: .
d_gene: .
j_gene: TRBJ2-3
v_gene: TRBV4-1

CDR3nt: TGTGCCAGCCAGGGGGGACACCAGTTCTTC
CDR3aa: CASQGGHQFF
abundance: few
d_gene: .
j_gene: TRBJ2-1
v_gene: TRBV2

CDR3nt: TGTGCCAGCAGTTTTAAGACAGGGGTCGGCACTGAAGCTTTCTTT
CDR3aa: CASSFKTGVGTEAFF
abundance: .
d_gene: TRBD1
j_gene: TRBJ1-1
v_gene: TRBV27

CDR3nt: TGTGCCAGCAGTTACCATGGCAGAACGAACACTGAAGCTTTCTTT
CDR3aa: CASSYHGRTNTEAFF
abundance: .
d_gene: .
j_gene: TRBJ1-1
v_gene: TRBV6-5

CDR3nt: TGTGCCAGCAGCGTAGTGAGGGGGTCCGGGGAGCTGTTTTTT
CDR3aa: CASSVVRGSGELFF
abundance: .
d_gene: .
j_gene: TRBJ2-2
v_gene: TRBV9

CDR3nt: TGTGCCAGCAGCTCAGCTACAGGGAATTATAATTCACCCCTCCACTTT
CDR3aa: CASSSATGNYNSPLHF
abundance: .
d_gene: .
j_gene: TRBJ1-6
v_gene: TRBV13

CDR3nt: TGTGCCAGCAGCCCCCGGGACAGGAGCCTCTCTGGGGCCAACGTCCTGACTTTC
CDR3aa: CASSPRDRSLSGANVLTF
abundance: .
d_gene: TRBD1
j_gene: TRBJ2-6
v_gene: TRBV11-2

CDR3nt: TGTGCCAGCAGCGTTGGAGGGGTCACATCACCCCTCCACTTT
CDR3aa: CASSVGGVTSPLHF
abundance: .
d_gene: .
j_gene: TRBJ1-6
v_gene: TRBV9

CDR3nt: TGCGCCAGCAGCTTGACTAGCGGGAGTCCGGGCTCCTACGAGCAGTACTTC
CDR3aa: CASSLTSGSPGSYEQYF
abundance: once
d_gene: TRBD2
j_gene: TRBJ2-7
v_gene: TRBV5-1

CDR3nt: TGTGCCAGCAGAGCGTACTCTGGAAACACCATATATTTT
CDR3aa: CASRAYSGNTIYF
abundance: .
d_gene: .
j_gene: TRBJ1-3
v_gene: TRBV7-6

CDR3nt: TGTGCCATCGGAGCAGGGGGCACTGAAGCTTTCTTT
CDR3aa: CAIGAGGTEAFF
abundance: .
d_gene: TRBD1
j_gene: TRBJ1-1
v_gene: TRBV10-3